Below are 18 T cell receptor beta chains sequenced from a single sample in a study of T cells in Graves' hyperthyroidism and ophthalmopathy. TCR beta CDR3 sequences were amplified from RNA transcripts. Carried out on the TCR CDR3, a first-round RT-PCR used the HTBI primer set. TCRdb re-called the multiplex PCR reads with MiXCR, one entry per CDR3 protein. This sample carries about 600,000 distinct CDR3 sequences, more than 15% of them seen once, and the ten largest clones take about 3.5%. Sequenced material: blood. These receptors originate from a woman between 40 and 55 years old with Graves' ophthalmopathy.

Notes on this clonotype: A much larger clone differs by one base, so this may be a read error. J is TRBJ2-1 and V is TRBV30; 8 nucleotides agree with TRBD2. From germline, CDR1 is GTSNPN and CDR2 SVGIG (reference sequence). The CDR3 length is 17 residues. The CDR3 region is CAWSDVGPPSGYNGQFF. Written as DNA, the CDR3 is TGTGCCTGGAGTGACGTAGGCCCCCCTAGCGGGTACAATGGGCAGTTCTTC. The variable domain in full, with the rest retrieved from reference TRBV30 and TRBJ2-1, is SQTIHQWPATLVQPVGSPLSLECTVEGTSNPNLYWYRQAAGRGLQLLFYSVGIGQISSEVPQNLSASRPQDRQFILSSKKLLLSDSGFYLCAWSDVGPPSGYNGQFFGPGTRLTVL.

This clonotype was seen at least ten times. V usage is TRBV11-2 and J usage is TRBJ1-4; TRBD1 aligns across 7 bases. The CDR3 has 16 residues. Germline CDR1 and CDR2: SGHAT and FQNNGV. V shed 4 bases, J shed 6 bases, and the junction held 11 bases outside the gene matches. Here the CDR3 DNA reads TGTGCCAGCAGCTCGGGAAACAGGGGAGGGTATGAAAAACTGTTTTTT. It is translated as CASSSGNRGGYEKLFF.

This clonotype came up many times. The CDR3 DNA follows: TGTGCCACTCGGGACGTTGAGAATTCACCCCTCCACTTT. Residues: CATRDVENSPLHF. The chain uses TRBV6-1 and TRBJ1-6, with a tentative D call TRBD1 (5 bases). The CDR3 loop spans 13 amino acids. The germline gives CDR1 MNHNS, CDR2 SASEGT. Trimming pared 10 bases from V and 7 bases from J, leaving 14 bases between.

This clonotype has a handful of counts. V is TRBV6-1 and J is TRBJ2-1; D gene ambiguous. Germline CDR1 MNHNS, CDR2 SASEGT. The CDR3 contains 12 residues. Trimming took off 6 bases at V and 8 bases at J, with 11 bases between the two ends. The CDR3 region is CASRRTVDEQFF. The DNA of the CDR3 is TGTGCCAGCAGAAGGACCGTGGATGAGCAGTTCTTC.

The chain recombines TRBV19 with TRBJ2-5; D is unresolved. Germline CDR1 is LNHDA and CDR2 is SQIVND (reference sequence). The CDR3 covers 12 residues. V lost 3 bases, J lost 4 bases, and 6 bases lay in between. The CDR3 nucleotides are TGTGCCAGTAGTATTCTAGGAGAGACCCAGTACTTC. Its protein product is CASSILGETQYF.

This sequence joins TRBV4-1 and TRBJ2-2; either TRBD1 or TRBD2 may fit D (5 bases each). Trimming cost V 6 bases and J 0 bases, with 14 bases left between them. Germline CDR1 and CDR2: MGHRA and YSYEKL. This CDR3 spans 16 amino acids. Here the CDR3 DNA reads TGCGCCAGCAGGGGGGAAGGATCCGCGAACACCGGGGAGCTGTTTTTT. This sequence encodes CASRGEGSANTGELFF.

This clonotype was detected many times. This chain links TRBV19 with TRBJ2-5; a weak D match, TRBD1 (7 bases). Trimming pared 2 bases from V and 2 bases from J, leaving 18 bases between. The CDR3 covers 17 residues. In germline, CDR1 is LNHDA, CDR2 SQIVND (reference sequence). CDR3 loop: CASSIRQGGPTQETQYF. CDR3 sequence (DNA): TGTGCCAGTAGTATACGCCAGGGGGGTCCAACGCAAGAGACCCAGTACTTC.

In the case of this clonotype: At one end, the junction sequence differs from germline, possibly due to a read error. The chain is built from TRBV20-1 and TRBJ1-1, with TRBD1 as a possible D gene (5 bases). From germline, CDR1 is DFQATT and CDR2 SNEGSKA (reference sequence). The CDR3 is 11 amino acids. CDR3 amino acids: CCREQNTEAFF. The CDR3 coding sequence is TGTTGCAGGGAGCAGAACACTGAAGCTTTCTTT.

This clonotype occurred many times. V gene TRBV2 combines with J gene TRBJ2-1, with TRBD2 matching 13 bases. Germline V gene data show CDR1 as SNHLY and CDR2 as FYNNEI. CDR3 size: 14 residues. J was trimmed by 9 bases and V by 7 bases; bases with no gene match: 6. The CDR3 DNA sequence: TGTGCCAGCACCGGACTAGCGGGAGTGGGTGAGCAGTTCTTC. This gives the protein CASTGLAGVGEQFF.

This clonotype was detected ten times or more. V gene TRBV28 combines with J gene TRBJ1-5; TRBD1 is a possible D gene (5 bases). CDR3 length: 18 amino acids. Trimming left V 3 bases short and J 7 bases short, with 25 bases between. Germline V gene lookup returns CDR1 MDHEN and CDR2 SYDVKM. CDR3 amino acids: CASSFEGLNPEGKQPQHF. The CDR3, as DNA: TGTGCCAGCAGTTTTGAAGGACTTAACCCCGAGGGGAAACAGCCCCAGCATTTT.

V usage is TRBV12-3 or TRBV12-4 and J usage is TRBJ1-1, with D possibly being TRBD1 (5 bases). The V end lost 6 bases, the J end lost 4 bases, and 12 bases lay between the germline ends. The CDR3 runs to 13 residues. The CDR3 spells CASSRGVSTEAFF. CDR3 in DNA: TGTGCCAGCAGCCGGGGCGTGAGCACTGAAGCTTTCTTT.

This clonotype was seen a few times. The J gene is TRBJ2-6, the V gene TRBV6-1, with D possibly TRBD1 on 6 matching bases. V was pared by 5 bases and J by 2 bases, with 16 bases between. The CDR3 runs 17 residues. CDR1 and CDR2 (germline): MNHNS, SASEGT. The CDR3 reads CASSPRGGGAGANVLTF. CDR3 sequence (DNA): TGTGCCAGCAGTCCAAGAGGTGGGGGCGCTGGGGCCAACGTCCTGACTTTC.

The rearrangement links TRBV20-1 to TRBJ2-2; 7 nucleotides align to TRBD2. Trimming cost V 5 bases and J 5 bases; bases outside gene matches: 11. The V gene's germline CDR1 is DFQATT and CDR2 SNEGSKA (reference sequence). This CDR3 has 15 amino acids. As DNA, the CDR3 is TGCAGTGCTCCGGGACTACAAGAGGGGACCGGGGAGCTGTTTTTT. It specifies CSAPGLQEGTGELFF.

This clonotype occurred many times. The chain employs TRBV11-2 and TRBJ2-4, with D tentatively TRBD2 (6 bases). The CDR3 has 16 amino acids. V shed 2 bases and J shed 1 base, with 12 bases lying between them. Germline V gene lookup returns CDR1 SGHAT and CDR2 FQNNGV. For the CDR3, the DNA is TGTGCCAGCAGCTTATTCGGGGGAGAGGCCAAAAACATTCAGTACTTC. Protein product: CASSLFGGEAKNIQYF.

The sample holds a few counts of this clonotype. The rearrangement joins TRBV6-1 to TRBJ2-1; tentatively, D is TRBD2 (6 bases). The V end lost 5 bases, the J end lost 4 bases, and 18 bases lay between the germline ends. The germline V gene has CDR1 MNHNS and CDR2 SASEGT. The CDR3 is 16 residues long. The CDR3 coding sequence is TGTGCCAGCAGTTCCATTCTAGCGCAGAATTACAATGAGCAGTTCTTC. It translates to CASSSILAQNYNEQFF.

The CDR3 bases are TGTGCCAGCAGCCTTGGGACAGGGGCCTCTGGAAACACCATATATTTT. This translates into CASSLGTGASGNTIYF. V and J are TRBV7-9 and TRBJ1-3; TRBD1 agrees at 10 bases. This CDR3 has 16 residues. CDR1 SEHNR and CDR2 FQNEAQ come from the germline V gene (reference sequence). The ends lost 5 bases at V and 0 bases at J; junction bases unmatched: 4.

This clonotype was observed at least ten times. CDR3: CASSQSGPDEKLFF. In DNA form, the CDR3 reads TGTGCCAGCAGCCAATCAGGGCCGGATGAAAAACTGTTTTTT. This chain uses TRBV3-1 with TRBJ1-4, with D maybe TRBD1 (5 bases). This CDR3 has 14 residues. The V end lost 2 bases, the J end lost 6 bases, and 10 bases lay between the germline ends. Looked up from germline, CDR1 is LGHDT and CDR2 is YNNKEL (reference sequence).

The V and J genes are TRBV5-1 and TRBJ1-2, with D maybe TRBD1 (5 bases). The CDR3 runs 13 residues. Germline CDR1 reads SGHRS; CDR2 reads YFSETQ. V lost 1 base, J lost 7 bases, and 11 bases lay in between. The CDR3 loop reads CASSLMGQVGYTF. Here the CDR3 DNA reads TGCGCCAGCAGCTTGATGGGGCAGGTTGGCTACACCTTC.